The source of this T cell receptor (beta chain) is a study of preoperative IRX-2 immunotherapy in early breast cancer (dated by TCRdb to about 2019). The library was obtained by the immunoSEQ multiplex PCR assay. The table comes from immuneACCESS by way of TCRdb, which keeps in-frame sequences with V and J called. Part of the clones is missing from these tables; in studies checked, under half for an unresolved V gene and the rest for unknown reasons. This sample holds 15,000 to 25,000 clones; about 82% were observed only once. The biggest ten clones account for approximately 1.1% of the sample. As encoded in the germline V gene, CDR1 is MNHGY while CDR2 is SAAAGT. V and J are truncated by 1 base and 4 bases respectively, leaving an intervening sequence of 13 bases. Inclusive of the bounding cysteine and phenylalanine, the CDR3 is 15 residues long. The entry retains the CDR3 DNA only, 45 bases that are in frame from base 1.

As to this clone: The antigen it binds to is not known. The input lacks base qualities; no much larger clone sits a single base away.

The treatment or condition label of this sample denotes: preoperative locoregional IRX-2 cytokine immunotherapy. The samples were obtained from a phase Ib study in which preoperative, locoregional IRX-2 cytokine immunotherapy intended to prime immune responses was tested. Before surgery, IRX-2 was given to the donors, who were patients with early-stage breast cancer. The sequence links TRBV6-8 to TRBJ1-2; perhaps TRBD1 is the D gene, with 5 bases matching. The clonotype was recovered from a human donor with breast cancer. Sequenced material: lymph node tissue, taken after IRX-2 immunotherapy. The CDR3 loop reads CASSYLFGGIYGYTF. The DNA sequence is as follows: TGTGCCAGCAGTTACTTGTTCGGGGGAATCTATGGCTACACCTTC.